The clone carrying this TCR beta chain was recorded many times. Time point given: persistent/refractory GD, antithyroid drugs over 5 years with positive TRAb. The authors made the TCR library using RNA they extracted from PBMCs. Patients were enrolled at an endocrinology department in Xi'an, China. The data stem from a study of regulatory T cells in long-lasting Graves disease. CDR1 is SGHRS and CDR2 is YFSETQ in the germline V gene. This CDR3 spans 13 amino acids. V was cut by 0 bases and J by 5 bases, with 8 bases left in between. In building TCR beta libraries, iRepertoire HTBI primers were used together with Arm-PCR of CDR3 regions. TCRdb analysed the multiplex PCR reads with MiXCR anew, one entry per CDR3 protein. The sample records a few hundred thousand distinct CDR3 sequences, more than 20% being singletons.

The chain carries TRBV5-1 and TRBJ1-2; D is perhaps TRBD1 (5 bases). The material sequenced was peripheral blood mononuclear cells (PBMCs), taken when the disease was refractory, from a patient treated with antithyroid drugs. The sequence was collected from a female donor with Graves disease. The CDR3 loop is CASSLVGEYGYTF. In DNA form, the CDR3 reads TGCGCCAGCAGCTTGGTGGGGGAATATGGCTACACCTTC.